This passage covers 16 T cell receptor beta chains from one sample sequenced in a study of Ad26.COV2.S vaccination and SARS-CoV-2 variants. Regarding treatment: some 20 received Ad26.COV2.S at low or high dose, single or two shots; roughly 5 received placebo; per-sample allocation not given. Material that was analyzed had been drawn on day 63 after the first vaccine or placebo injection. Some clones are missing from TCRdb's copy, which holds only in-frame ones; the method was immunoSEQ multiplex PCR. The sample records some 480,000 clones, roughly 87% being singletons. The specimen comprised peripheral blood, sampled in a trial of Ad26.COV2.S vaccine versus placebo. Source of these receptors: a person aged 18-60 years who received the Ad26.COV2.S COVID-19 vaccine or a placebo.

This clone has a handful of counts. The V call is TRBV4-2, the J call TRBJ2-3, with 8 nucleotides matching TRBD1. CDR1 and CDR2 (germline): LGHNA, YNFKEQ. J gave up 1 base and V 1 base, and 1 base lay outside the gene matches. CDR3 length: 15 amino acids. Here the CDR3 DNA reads TGTGCCAGCAGCCAAGGGACAGGGCGCACAGATACGCAGTATTTT. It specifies CASSQGTGRTDTQYF.

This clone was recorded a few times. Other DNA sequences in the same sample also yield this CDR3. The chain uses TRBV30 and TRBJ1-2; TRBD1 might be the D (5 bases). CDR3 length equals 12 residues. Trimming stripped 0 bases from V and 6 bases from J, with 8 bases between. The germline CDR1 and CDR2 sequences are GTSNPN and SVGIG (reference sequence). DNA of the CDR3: TGTGCCTGGAGTGTAAGGGGAGATGGCTACACCTTC. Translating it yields CAWSVRGDGYTF.

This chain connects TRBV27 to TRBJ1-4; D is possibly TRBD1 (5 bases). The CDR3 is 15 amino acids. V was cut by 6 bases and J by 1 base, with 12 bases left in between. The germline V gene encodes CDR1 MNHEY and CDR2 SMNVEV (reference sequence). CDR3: CASSLTGGTNEKLFF. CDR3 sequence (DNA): TGTGCCAGCAGCCTAACAGGAGGAACTAATGAAAAACTGTTTTTT.

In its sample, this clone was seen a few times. The CDR3 coding sequence is TGTGCCAGCAGAAGACAGGGGGAGGATACGCAGTATTTT. This sequence encodes CASRRQGEDTQYF. The chain uses TRBV27 and TRBJ2-3; 9 nucleotides line up with TRBD1. Trimming took 6 bases from V and 6 from J; bases not matched to a gene: 4. This CDR3 region has 13 residues. Germline CDR1 MNHEY, CDR2 SMNVEV (reference sequence).

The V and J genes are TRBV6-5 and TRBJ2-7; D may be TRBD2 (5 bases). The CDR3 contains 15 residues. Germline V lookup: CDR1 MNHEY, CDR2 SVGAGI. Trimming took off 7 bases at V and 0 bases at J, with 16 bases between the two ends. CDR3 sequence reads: CASIQPGFRSYEQYF. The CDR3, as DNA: TGTGCCAGCATCCAGCCGGGGTTTCGCTCCTACGAGCAGTACTTC.

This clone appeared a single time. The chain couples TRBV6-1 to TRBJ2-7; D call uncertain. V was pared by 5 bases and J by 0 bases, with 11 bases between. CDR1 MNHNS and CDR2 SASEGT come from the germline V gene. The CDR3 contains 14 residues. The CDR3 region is CASSFLMASYEQYF. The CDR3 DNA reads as TGTGCCAGCAGTTTCCTGATGGCCTCCTACGAGCAGTACTTC.

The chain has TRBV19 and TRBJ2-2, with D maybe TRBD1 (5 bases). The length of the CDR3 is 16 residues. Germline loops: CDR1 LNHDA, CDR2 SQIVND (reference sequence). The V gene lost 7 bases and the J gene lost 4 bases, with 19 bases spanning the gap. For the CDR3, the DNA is TGTGCCAGTATTCCCGCCAGGGCTGTCGGCACCGGGGAGCTGTTTTTT. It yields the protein CASIPARAVGTGELFF.

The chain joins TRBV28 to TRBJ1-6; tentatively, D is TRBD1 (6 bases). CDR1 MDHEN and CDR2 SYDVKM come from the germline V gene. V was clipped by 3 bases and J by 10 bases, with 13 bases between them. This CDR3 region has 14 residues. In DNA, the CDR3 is TGTGCCAGCAGTTTGGGGAGGGGGAACTCACCCCTCCACTTT. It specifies CASSLGRGNSPLHF.

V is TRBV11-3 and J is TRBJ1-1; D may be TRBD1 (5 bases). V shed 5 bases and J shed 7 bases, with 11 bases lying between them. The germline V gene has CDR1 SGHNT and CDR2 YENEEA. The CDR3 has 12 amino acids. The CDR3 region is CASSPFGGEAFF. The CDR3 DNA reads TGTGCCAGCAGCCCCTTCGGGGGTGAAGCTTTCTTT.

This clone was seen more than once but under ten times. This CDR3 is CSGLSGEQFF. Written as DNA, the CDR3 is TGCAGCGGGCTCTCGGGTGAGCAGTTCTTC. The V and J genes are TRBV29-1 and TRBJ2-1; D is unclear. Germline values: CDR1 SQVTM, CDR2 ANQGSEA. This CDR3 contains 10 residues. V shed 7 bases and J shed 9 bases, with 10 bases lying between them.

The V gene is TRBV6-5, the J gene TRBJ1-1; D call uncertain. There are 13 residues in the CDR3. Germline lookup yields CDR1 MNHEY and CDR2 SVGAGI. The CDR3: CADAQIVNTEAFF. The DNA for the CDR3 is TGTGCTGATGCACAGATCGTGAACACTGAAGCTTTCTTT.

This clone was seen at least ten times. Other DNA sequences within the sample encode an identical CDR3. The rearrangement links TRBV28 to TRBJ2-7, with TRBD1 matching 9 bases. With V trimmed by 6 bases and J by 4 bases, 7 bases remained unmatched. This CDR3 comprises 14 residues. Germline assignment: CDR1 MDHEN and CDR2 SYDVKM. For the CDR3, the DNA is TGTGCCAGCAGGAAAACAGGGGGCCGTTACGAGCAGTACTTC. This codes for CASRKTGGRYEQYF.

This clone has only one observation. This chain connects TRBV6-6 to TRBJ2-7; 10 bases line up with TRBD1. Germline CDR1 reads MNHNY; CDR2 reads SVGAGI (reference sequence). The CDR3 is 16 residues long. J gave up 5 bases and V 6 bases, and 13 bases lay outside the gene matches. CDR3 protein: CASSAGPGQGLHEQYF. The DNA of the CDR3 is TGTGCCAGCAGCGCGGGGCCGGGACAGGGGTTACACGAGCAGTACTTC.

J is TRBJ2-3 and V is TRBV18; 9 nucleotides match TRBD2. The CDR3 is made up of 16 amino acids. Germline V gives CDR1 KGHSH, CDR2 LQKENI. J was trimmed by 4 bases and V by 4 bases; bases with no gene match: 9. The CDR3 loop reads CASSRSIAGESDTQYF. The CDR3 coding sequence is TGTGCCAGCTCACGTTCCATAGCGGGAGAATCAGATACGCAGTATTTT.

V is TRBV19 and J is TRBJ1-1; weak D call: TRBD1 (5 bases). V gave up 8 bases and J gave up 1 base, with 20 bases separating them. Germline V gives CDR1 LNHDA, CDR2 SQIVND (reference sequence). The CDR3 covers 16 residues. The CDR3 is CASLPPLRGRNTEAFF. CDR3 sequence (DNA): TGTGCCAGTCTTCCTCCGCTTAGGGGCAGGAACACTGAAGCTTTCTTT.

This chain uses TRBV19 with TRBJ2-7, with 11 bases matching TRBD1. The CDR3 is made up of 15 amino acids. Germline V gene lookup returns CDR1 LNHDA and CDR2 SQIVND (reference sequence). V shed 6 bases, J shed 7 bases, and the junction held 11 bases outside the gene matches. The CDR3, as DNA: TGTGCCAGTAGAAGTTCACGGACAGGGGGCTATGAGCAGTACTTC. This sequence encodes CASRSSRTGGYEQYF.